This T cell receptor beta chain was documented in a study of shared clonotypes between healthy human individuals. Points from the study as a whole: Between a handful of donors, naive CD4 clonotypes were shared at a level of around 4.9%.

To note about this clone: Its antigen is as yet unknown.

Repertoires were generated with immunoSEQ multiplex PCR, while TCRdb's copy carries only in-frame clones and drops some. The repertoire includes over a million clones, roughly 95% of them detected once, and roughly 1.2% sits in the top ten. CDR1 and CDR2 (germline): SGHDT, YYEEEE. The CDR3 totals 15 residues. V was cut by 3 bases and J by 6 bases, with 17 bases left in between. The chain employs TRBV5-6 and TRBJ2-3; a weak D match, TRBD1 (5 bases). The TCR sequence derives from a man younger than 40 in good health. Sequencing was carried out using naive CD4+ T cells sorted from blood. Subset given: CD45RA+ positively selected. CDR3 region: CASSSYGQALDTQYF. In DNA, the CDR3 is TGTGCCAGCAGCTCCTATGGACAAGCTTTGGATACGCAGTATTTT.